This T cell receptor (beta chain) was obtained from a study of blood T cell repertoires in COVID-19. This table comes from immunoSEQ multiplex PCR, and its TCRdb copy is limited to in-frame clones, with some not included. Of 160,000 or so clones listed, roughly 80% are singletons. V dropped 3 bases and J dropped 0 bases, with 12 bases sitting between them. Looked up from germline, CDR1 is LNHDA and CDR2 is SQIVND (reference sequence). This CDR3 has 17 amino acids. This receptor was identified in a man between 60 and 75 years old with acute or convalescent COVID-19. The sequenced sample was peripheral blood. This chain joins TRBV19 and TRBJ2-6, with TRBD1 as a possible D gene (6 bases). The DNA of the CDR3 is TGTGCCAGTAGTATGCGGCTACAGGGCTCTGGGGCCAACGTCCTGACTTTC. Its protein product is CASSMRLQGSGANVLTF.